This T cell receptor (beta chain) was recorded in a study of tumor-infiltrating lymphocytes in oesophageal squamous cell carcinoma. The CDR3 consists of 15 residues. Germline loops: CDR1 MNHEY, CDR2 SMNVEV (reference sequence). This clonotype turned up a few times. Given a much more abundant clone one base away, this may be a read error. MiXCR, run by TCRdb on the PCR reads, gives a single entry per CDR3 protein. The repertoire holds roughly 21,000 distinct CDR3 sequences, 30% to 40% seen once, with roughly two fifths in the top ten. The chain links TRBV27 to TRBJ2-1; D may correspond to TRBD1 or TRBD2 (6 bases each). The assigned J gene may be wrong: the sequence end matches TRBJ2-7 better. Sequencing input: esophageal tumor tissue. This clonotype was obtained from a male donor with esophageal squamous cell carcinoma. The CDR3 DNA follows: TGTGCCAGCAAAAATCGGGGGCGAACCTACAATGAGCAGTACTTC. Translation: CASKNRGRTYNEQYF.